The 13 T cell receptor beta chains reported below all come from one sample, sequenced in a study of OX40 agonist ivuxolimab in advanced cancers. Clones were read by immunoSEQ multiplex PCR, and TCRdb kept only the in-frame ones, dropping some. The sample lists just over 60,000 clones, 92% occurring once. Sequenced material: CD4+ or CD8+ T cells sorted from blood, taken in a trial of the OX40 agonist ivuxolimab. Source of these receptors: an adult with an advanced solid tumor such as melanoma, head and neck, liver or kidney cancer.

The chain has TRBV5-1 and TRBJ1-1; the match to TRBD1 covers 9 bases. The germline V gene has CDR1 SGHRS and CDR2 YFSETQ. V trimming: 2 bases; J trimming: 4 bases; junction bases outside the gene matches: 6. This CDR3 comprises 15 residues. In nucleotides, the CDR3 is TGCGCCAGCAGCTTCCAGACAGGGGGTGGCACTGAAGCTTTCTTT. Encoded protein: CASSFQTGGGTEAFF.

This clone was recorded only once. The V call is TRBV7-9, the J call TRBJ2-5, with D possibly TRBD2 on 5 matching bases. This CDR3 region has 13 residues. The germline V gene encodes CDR1 SEHNR and CDR2 FQNEAQ (reference sequence). V was trimmed by 10 bases and J by 2 bases, leaving 14 bases between them. This CDR3 is CATRGSLQETQYF. The CDR3 DNA follows: TGTGCCACCCGTGGGAGCTTGCAAGAGACCCAGTACTTC.

The chain combines TRBV7-2 with TRBJ1-6; D call uncertain. Germline V gene data show CDR1 as SGHTA and CDR2 as FQGNSA. The CDR3 totals 12 residues. Trimming cost V 5 bases and J 7 bases, with 6 bases left between them. The CDR3 is CASSEQNSPLHF. DNA of the CDR3: TGTGCCAGCAGCGAGCAGAATTCACCCCTCCACTTT. Supplemented by reference TRBV7-2 and TRBJ1-6, the full variable domain reads GAGVSQSPSNKVTEKGKDVELRCDPISGHTALYWYRQSLGQGLEFLIYFQGNSAPDKSGLPSDRFSAERTGGSVSTLTIQRTQQEDSAVYLCASSEQNSPLHFGNGTRLTVT.

The V gene is TRBV6-1, the J gene TRBJ2-3, with 10 positions matching TRBD2. With V trimmed by 8 bases and J by 6 bases, 5 bases remained unmatched. Per germline, CDR1 MNHNS and CDR2 SASEGT. CDR3 length equals 13 residues. The CDR3 reads CASRTSGRDTQYF. CDR3 nucleotide sequence: TGTGCCAGCCGGACTAGCGGACGGGATACGCAGTATTTT.

The rearrangement uses TRBV11-2 and TRBJ2-4; TRBD2 aligns across 10 bases. With 1 base clipped from V and 0 bases from J, the junction kept 0 bases outside the gene matches. The CDR3 is 16 residues long. Germline V gene sequence: CDR1 SGHAT, CDR2 FQNNGV. This CDR3 reads CASSLVAGGAKNIQYF. The CDR3, as DNA: TGTGCCAGCAGCTTAGTAGCGGGAGGAGCCAAAAACATTCAGTACTTC.

The count of this clone is one. This sequence joins TRBV6-5 and TRBJ1-1, with D uncertain. This CDR3 spans 10 amino acids. Germline V CDR1 and CDR2: MNHEY, SVGAGI. Trimming cost V 8 bases and J 11 bases, with 12 bases left between them. CDR3 bases: TGTGCCAGCGGAAGAATCCAGGCTTTCTTT. This translates into CASGRIQAFF.

CDR3 nucleotide sequence: TGTGCCAGCAGCGTGGACCCTATGAACACCGGGGAGCTGTTTTTT. Translation gives CASSVDPMNTGELFF. The chain has TRBV9 and TRBJ2-2; D gene unclear. CDR1 and CDR2 (germline): SGDLS, YYNGEE. V was pared by 2 bases and J by 1 base, with 9 bases between. The CDR3 has 15 residues.

J is TRBJ1-2 and V is TRBV27, with unresolved D. V lost 3 bases, J lost 6 bases, and 17 bases lay in between. Per germline, CDR1 MNHEY and CDR2 SMNVEV (reference sequence). The CDR3 is made up of 15 amino acids. This chain's CDR3 is CASSFRIGRDNGYTF. CDR3 nucleotides: TGTGCCAGCAGTTTCCGGATTGGACGCGACAATGGCTACACCTTC.

This chain links TRBV19 with TRBJ2-1; TRBD2 matches at 9 bases. The germline V gene encodes CDR1 LNHDA and CDR2 SQIVND (reference sequence). V trimming: 7 bases; J trimming: 9 bases; junction bases outside the gene matches: 13. The CDR3 consists of 15 residues. The CDR3 here is CASMLVGRAGGEQFF. The CDR3, as DNA: TGTGCCAGTATGCTGGTAGGGAGAGCGGGAGGTGAGCAGTTCTTC.

The chain has TRBV7-3 and TRBJ2-7; 8 nucleotides match TRBD2. Germline V gives CDR1 SGHTA, CDR2 FQGTGA. This CDR3 contains 14 residues. V was pared by 5 bases and J by 2 bases, with 5 bases of the junction left unmatched. CDR3 loop: CASSKRGPAYEQYF. For the CDR3, the DNA is TGTGCCAGCAGCAAGCGGGGGCCCGCCTACGAGCAGTACTTC.

This chain joins TRBV30 and TRBJ2-5; 8 bases map to TRBD1. CDR1 is GTSNPN, CDR2 SVGIG, per germline (reference sequence). Trimming took 4 bases from V and 5 from J; bases not matched to a gene: 12. The CDR3 is 15 amino acids. The CDR3 DNA reads TGTGCCTGGAATCCTGGGACAGGACCGGGGGAGACCCAGTACTTC. Translated: CAWNPGTGPGETQYF.

The chain uses TRBV11-2 and TRBJ2-7, with a weak D call TRBD2 (6 bases). The CDR3 has 15 residues. Trimming took off 5 bases at V and 5 bases at J, with 19 bases between the two ends. From germline, CDR1 is SGHAT and CDR2 FQNNGV. This chain's CDR3 is CASSAGRALLNEQYF. For the CDR3, the DNA is TGTGCCAGCAGCGCCGGGAGAGCCCTTCTCAACGAGCAGTACTTC.

The J gene is TRBJ1-2, the V gene TRBV7-2, with 8 nucleotides matching TRBD1. Per germline, CDR1 SGHTA and CDR2 FQGNSA. The trim removed 1 base at V and 4 bases at J, leaving 2 bases unmatched. The CDR3 covers 14 residues. For the CDR3, the DNA is TGTGCCAGCAGCTTAGGTGACAGGGGCTATGGCTACACCTTC. Translated, it gives CASSLGDRGYGYTF.